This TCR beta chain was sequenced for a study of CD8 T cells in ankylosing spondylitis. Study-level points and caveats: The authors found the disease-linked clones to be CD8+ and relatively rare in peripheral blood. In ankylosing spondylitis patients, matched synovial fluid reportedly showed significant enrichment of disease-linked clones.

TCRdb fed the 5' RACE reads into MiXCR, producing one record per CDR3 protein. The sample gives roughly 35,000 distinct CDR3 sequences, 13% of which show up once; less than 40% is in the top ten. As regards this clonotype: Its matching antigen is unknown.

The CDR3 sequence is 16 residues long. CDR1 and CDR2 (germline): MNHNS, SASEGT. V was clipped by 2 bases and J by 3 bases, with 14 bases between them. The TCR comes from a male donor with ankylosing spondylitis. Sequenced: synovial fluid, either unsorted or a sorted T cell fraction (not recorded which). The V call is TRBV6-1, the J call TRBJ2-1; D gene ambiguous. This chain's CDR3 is CASSESPESVYNEQFF. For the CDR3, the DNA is TGTGCCAGCAGTGAAAGCCCAGAGTCGGTCTACAATGAGCAGTTCTTC.